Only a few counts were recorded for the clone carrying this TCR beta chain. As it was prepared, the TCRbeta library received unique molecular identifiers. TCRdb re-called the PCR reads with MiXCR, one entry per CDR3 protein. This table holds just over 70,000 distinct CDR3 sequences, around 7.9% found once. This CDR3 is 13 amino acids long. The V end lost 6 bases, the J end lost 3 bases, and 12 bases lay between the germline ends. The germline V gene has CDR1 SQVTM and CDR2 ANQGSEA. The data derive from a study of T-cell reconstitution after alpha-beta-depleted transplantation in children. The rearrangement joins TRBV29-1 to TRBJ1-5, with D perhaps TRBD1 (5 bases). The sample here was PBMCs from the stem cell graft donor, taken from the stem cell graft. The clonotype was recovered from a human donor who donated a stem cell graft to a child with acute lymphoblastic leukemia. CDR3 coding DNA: TGCAGCGTAACCTCGGACAACAATCAGCCCCAGCATTTT. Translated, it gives CSVTSDNNQPQHF. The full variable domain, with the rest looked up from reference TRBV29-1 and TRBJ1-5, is SAVISQKPSRDICQRGTSLTIQCQVDSQVTMMFWYRQQPGQSLTLIATANQGSEATYESGFVIDKFPISRPNLTFSTLTVSNMSPEDSSIYLCSVTSDNNQPQHFGDGTRLSIL.